Listed below are T cell receptor beta chains from one sample, sequenced in a study of long-term antiretroviral therapy in people with HIV. The method was immunoSEQ multiplex PCR; TCRdb's version includes in-frame clones alone and lacks a portion of them. The sample yields just over 20,000 clones, 70% to 85% seen once. The sample was unsorted PBMCs, taken 4.1 years after starting antiretroviral therapy. The receptors were sampled from a woman in her forties with HIV. CDR3s include the opening cysteine and the closing phenylalanine or tryptophan. The order of the fields is D gene, V gene, clone size, J gene, CDR3 length, CDR3 DNA, CDR3 protein. D genes are given only for firm matches. Some rows have no size entry. The others give once, few or many, or a class for an expanded clone.

.	TRBV19	once	TRBJ1-5	15	TGTGCCAGTAGTATAGGAGGGTCGAGCAATCAGCCCCAGCATTTT	CASSIGGSSNQPQHF
.	TRBV15	.	TRBJ2-2	14	TGTGCCACCAGCAGAGATCTGGTATCTGGGGAGCTGTTTTTT	CATSRDLVSGELFF
.	TRBV6-6	.	TRBJ2-7	13	TGTGCCAGCAGTTACACCCGGGGATACGAGCAGTACTTC	CASSYTRGYEQYF
TRBD2	TRBV27	.	TRBJ2-1	16	TGTGCCAGCGGAAGAGTCGGGCTAGCGGAGAGGAGTGAGCAGTTCTTC	CASGRVGLAERSEQFF
.	TRBV5-1	.	TRBJ1-2	13	TGCGCCAGCAGCCCGACGGAGGGGTATGGCTACACCTTC	CASSPTEGYGYTF
TRBD2	TRBV2	.	TRBJ2-7	14	TGTGCCAGCAGGGATTCTAGCGGGGACTACGAGCAGTACTTC	CASRDSSGDYEQYF
TRBD1	TRBV7-2	few	TRBJ1-5	16	TGTGCCAGCAGCCCTCGGGCAGGGGGAAGTAATCAGCCCCAGCATTTT	CASSPRAGGSNQPQHF
.	TRBV11-2	.	TRBJ2-2	14	TGTGCCAGCAGCTTAGGGGTCAGCACCGGGGAGCTGTTTTTT	CASSLGVSTGELFF
TRBD1	TRBV30	.	TRBJ2-2	15	TGTGCCTGGAATATATTGACAGGGGGAACCGGGGAGCTGTTTTTT	CAWNILTGGTGELFF
.	TRBV27	.	TRBJ2-7	12	TGTGCCAGCAGTTTACTGGGAGTAGGTCAGTACTTC	CASSLLGVGQYF